This entry lists 26 T cell receptor beta chains sequenced from one sample in a study of molecular identifiers for immune sequencing clone quantification (dated by TCRdb to between 2017 and 2018). The library was made by PCR. Sequencing was performed on an Illumina HiSeq 4000. The public reads were reprocessed in TCRdb via fastp at Q25 and MiXCR, keeping in-frame beta chains. Rows with a matching CDR3 protein are joined into one entry that keeps the most common DNA and genes. The sample data list about 63,000 distinct CDR3 sequences, and about 20% of these were observed just once. The leading ten clones occupy more than 1.2% of the sample. The specimen sequenced was naive CD8+ T cells from blood, with Jurkat cell RNA spiked in. In light of the paper, this sample's cell subset or site label describes: FACS-sorted CD8+CD4-CCR7+CD45RA+ naive T cells. These receptor sequences come from a human donor in good health. Some libraries in this study had Jurkat cell RNA spiked in.

This clonotype was seen many times. The chain combines TRBV7-9 with TRBJ1-1; 9 positions agree with TRBD1. The V gene's germline CDR1 is SEHNR and CDR2 FQNEAQ (reference sequence). J lost 0 bases, V lost 5 bases, and 4 bases had no gene match. CDR3 size: 15 residues. CDR3 amino acids: CASSQGQGMNTEAFF. In DNA form, the CDR3 reads TGTGCCAGCAGCCAGGGACAGGGCATGAACACTGAAGCTTTCTTT.

Concerning this clonotype: Given a much more abundant clone one base away, this may be a read error. V is TRBV6-2 or TRBV6-3 and J is TRBJ2-5; 11 bases are a match to TRBD2. V trimming: 0 bases; J trimming: 0 bases; junction bases outside the gene matches: 18. The CDR3 length is 22 residues. The germline gives CDR1 MNHEY, CDR2 SVGEGT. The CDR3 here is CASSYSKVELAGVTAHQETQYF. For the CDR3, the DNA is TGTGCCAGCAGTTACTCGAAGGTCGAACTAGCGGGAGTGACGGCTCACCAAGAGACCCAGTACTTC.

This clonotype is a singleton in its sample. A read error is possible here, since a much larger clone lies one base away. The rearrangement joins TRBV6-5 to TRBJ2-5; perhaps D is TRBD1 or TRBD2 (5 bases each). This CDR3 spans 14 amino acids. V dropped 8 bases and J dropped 2 bases, with 15 bases sitting between them. CDR1 and CDR2 (germline): MNHEY, SVGAGI. Here the CDR3 reads CASGPDGAQETQYF. The CDR3 nucleotides read TGTGCCAGCGGCCCGGACGGGGCACAAGAGACCCAGTACTTC.

This clonotype was counted many times. The chain recombines TRBV28 with TRBJ2-3; D may be TRBD1 (7 bases). There are 17 residues in the CDR3. Per germline, CDR1 MDHEN and CDR2 SYDVKM. Trimming cost V 5 bases and J 3 bases, with 21 bases left between them. The DNA for the CDR3 is TGTGCCAGCAGTGGACAAACAGGGGTTGGGGGGACAGATACGCAGTATTTT. Translated, it gives CASSGQTGVGGTDTQYF.

This clonotype was observed many times. CDR3 sequence: CSAGTSGTYEQYF. CDR3 nucleotides: TGCAGTGCCGGGACTAGCGGCACCTACGAGCAGTACTTC. V gene TRBV20-1 combines with J gene TRBJ2-7; 11 positions match TRBD2. Germline-derived CDR1 and CDR2 are DFQATT and SNEGSKA (reference sequence). This CDR3 is 13 amino acids long. V gave up 6 bases and J gave up 2 bases; unmatched junction bases: 3.

Comment on this clonotype: Possible read error: a much larger clone is one base away. The rearrangement joins TRBV11-3 to TRBJ1-4; D is ambiguous. CDR3 length equals 15 residues. Germline V gives CDR1 SGHNT, CDR2 YENEEA. CDR3 protein: CASSLAGPSNEKQFF. The CDR3 nucleotides are TGTGCCAGCAGCTTAGCTGGTCCGAGTAATGAAAAACAGTTTTTT.

Points on this clonotype: A much larger clone is a single base away; this may be a read error. The chain recombines TRBV7-9 with TRBJ2-7; D is possibly TRBD2 (5 bases). There are 14 residues in the CDR3. Germline CDR1 reads SEHNR; CDR2 reads FQNEAQ (reference sequence). The DNA of the CDR3 is TGTGCCAGCAGCCCGAGAAACGTCGACTACGAGCGGTACTTC. This translates into CASSPRNVDYERYF.

This clonotype came up many times. This chain uses TRBV4-1 with TRBJ2-1; 12 bases align to TRBD2. In germline, CDR1 is MGHRA, CDR2 YSYEKL. J lost 4 bases, V lost 1 base, and 2 bases had no gene match. The CDR3 has 16 residues. CDR3 bases: TGCGCCAGCAGCCAAGGGACTAGCGGGACTTACAATGAGCAGTTCTTC. It is translated as CASSQGTSGTYNEQFF.

As regards this clonotype: No conserved phenylalanine or tryptophan ends this CDR3, so it is likely a read error. The rearrangement links TRBV5-1 to TRBJ2-7, with TRBD2 as a possible D gene (5 bases). The CDR3 covers 13 residues. Germline V gene lookup returns CDR1 SGHRS and CDR2 YFSETQ. The CDR3 reads CANSLPGVDEQYL. The CDR3 DNA sequence: TGCGCCAACAGCTTGCCCGGGGTCGACGAGCAGTACCTC.

There are many counts of this clonotype. The CDR3 coding sequence is TGTGCCAGCAGTTTATTGGTGACCAGGGAGCTGTTTTTT. Translation gives CASSLLVTRELFF. The chain combines TRBV28 with TRBJ2-2; D gene unclear. Trimming stripped 1 base from V and 9 bases from J, with 9 bases between. Germline loops: CDR1 MDHEN, CDR2 SYDVKM. The CDR3 spans 13 residues.

A note on this clonotype: This could be a read error, since a much larger clone is one nucleotide away. The chain combines TRBV12-3 or TRBV12-4 with TRBJ2-3, with 7 bases that match TRBD1. Trimming took 11 bases from V and 5 from J; bases not matched to a gene: 10. This CDR3 is built from 13 residues. CDR3 region: CAAGGHWEDTQYF. The CDR3 DNA is TGTGCCGCAGGGGGACACTGGGAAGATACGCAGTATTTT.

This clonotype occurred many times. The chain recombines TRBV7-8 with TRBJ2-5; unclear D gene. This CDR3 is 15 amino acids long. Germline V lookup: CDR1 SGHVS, CDR2 FQNEAQ. Trimming shortened V by 1 base and J by 5 bases, and 14 bases separated the two germline ends. CDR3: CASSLGSFHEETQYF. Here the CDR3 DNA reads TGTGCCAGCAGCTTAGGGTCGTTCCACGAGGAGACCCAGTACTTC.

This clonotype came up many times. V usage is TRBV19 and J usage is TRBJ2-2, with 9 bases fitting TRBD1. Germline CDR1 LNHDA, CDR2 SQIVND (reference sequence). The CDR3 has 16 amino acids. V shed 9 bases, J shed 4 bases, and the junction held 12 bases outside the gene matches. The DNA of the CDR3 is TGTGCCAGCCTTACCAGGGACAGGGTTGGCACCGGGGAGCTGTTTTTT. Translating it yields CASLTRDRVGTGELFF.

This sequence joins TRBV25-1 and TRBJ2-4, with 7 bases aligning to TRBD1. The CDR3 runs 17 residues. The trim removed 7 bases at V and 2 bases at J, leaving 14 bases unmatched. Germline CDR1 and CDR2: MGHDK and SYGVNS. CDR3 coding DNA: TGTGCCAGCACCAGAAGACAGGGTTACCAGACCAAAAACATTCAGTACTTC. Protein product: CASTRRQGYQTKNIQYF.

This clonotype was seen at least ten times. This sequence joins TRBV12-5 and TRBJ2-7; D is unresolved. This CDR3 is built from 12 residues. In germline, CDR1 is LGHNT, CDR2 FRNRAP. V was clipped by 1 base and J by 5 bases, with 6 bases between them. CDR3 in DNA: TGTGCTAGTGGTTTGGGCTGGGACGAGCAGTACTTC. The encoded protein is CASGLGWDEQYF. Based on the CDR3 plus reference TRBV12-5 and TRBJ2-7, the full variable domain is DARVTQTPRHKVTEMGQEVTMRCQPILGHNTVFWYRQTMMQGLELLAYFRNRAPLDDSGMPKDRFSAEMPDATLATLKIQPSEPRDSAVYFCASGLGWDEQYFGPGTRLTVT.

The sample holds many counts of this clonotype. The junction differs from germline at one of its ends, possibly a read error. The CDR3 region has the DNA TGTGCCAGCAGTTTATACCCCGGACGGCAGGCCCAGGTGGACTCAGTGGACTTC. It yields the protein CASSLYPGRQAQVDSVDF. The J gene is TRBJ2-7, the V gene TRBV28; D possibly corresponds to TRBD2 (5 bases). The CDR3 totals 18 residues. CDR1 and CDR2 (germline): MDHEN, SYDVKM.

A remark on this clonotype: This may come from a read error, since a much larger clone is one base off. This chain joins TRBV4-2 and TRBJ2-1, with 8 bases lining up with TRBD2. Germline lookup yields CDR1 LGHNA and CDR2 YNFKEQ. The CDR3 spans 16 residues. Trimming cost V 1 base and J 1 base; bases outside gene matches: 3. DNA for the CDR3: TGTGCCAGCAGCCAAGGAGCGGGAGAGTCCTACAATGAGCAGTTCTTC. Its protein is CASSQGAGESYNEQFF.

This clonotype was picked up many times. The chain couples TRBV25-1 to TRBJ2-3, with D tentatively TRBD2 (6 bases). Germline assignment: CDR1 MGHDK and CDR2 SYGVNS. Trimming removed 6 bases from V and 6 bases from J, with 19 bases in between. The CDR3 runs 15 residues. CDR3 residues: CASSLQWRDPDTQYF. DNA for the CDR3: TGTGCCAGCAGCCTTCAATGGCGGGATCCGGATACGCAGTATTTT. The entire variable domain, with the rest obtained from reference TRBV25-1 and TRBJ2-3, is as follows: EADIYQTPRYLVIGTGKKITLECSQTMGHDKMYWYQQDPGMELHLIHYSYGVNSTEKGDLSSESTVSRIRTEHFPLTLESARPSHTSQYLCASSLQWRDPDTQYFGPGTRLTVL.

This clonotype occurred many times. The chain uses TRBV29-1 and TRBJ2-7, with 13 nucleotides matching TRBD2. CDR1 is SQVTM and CDR2 is ANQGSEA in the germline V gene. The junction had 3 bases not matched to a gene; V was cut back by 4 bases and J by 0 bases. The CDR3 length is 15 residues. In DNA, the CDR3 is TGCAGCGTTGTTTGGACTAGCGGGAGCTCCTACGAGCAGTACTTC. It encodes CSVVWTSGSSYEQYF.

Ten or more counts support this clonotype. The V gene is TRBV6-5, the J gene TRBJ2-7, with D possibly TRBD1 on 6 matching bases. The CDR3 runs to 13 residues. The V and J ends lost 0 bases and 6 bases respectively, with 9 bases between them. Germline values: CDR1 MNHEY, CDR2 SVGAGI. The CDR3 loop reads CASSYSIGGEQYF. The CDR3 coding sequence is TGTGCCAGCAGTTACTCGATAGGGGGCGAGCAGTACTTC.

This clonotype appeared many times. The chain couples TRBV27 to TRBJ1-3, with D possibly matching TRBD1 (5 bases). Trimming took off 6 bases at V and 4 bases at J, with 16 bases between the two ends. This CDR3 contains 15 residues. Germline assignment: CDR1 MNHEY and CDR2 SMNVEV (reference sequence). The CDR3 spells CASSGGGVAGNTIYF. The CDR3 nucleotides are TGTGCCAGCAGCGGCGGGGGGGTCGCCGGAAACACCATATATTTT.

This clonotype appeared many times. This chain uses TRBV19 with TRBJ1-1; maybe TRBD1 (5 bases). Germline lookup yields CDR1 LNHDA and CDR2 SQIVND (reference sequence). V was pared by 5 bases and J by 0 bases, with 19 bases between. This CDR3 is 17 amino acids long. DNA for the CDR3: TGTGCCAGTAGTGAACCGTTGGGGGAGAAAGTGAACACTGAAGCTTTCTTT. This sequence encodes CASSEPLGEKVNTEAFF.

In this sample, this clonotype turned up many times. The rearrangement joins TRBV3-1 to TRBJ2-2; TRBD2 agrees at 8 bases. The CDR3 covers 16 residues. Trimming at V came to 3 bases and at J to 4 bases, leaving 7 bases not matched to a gene. Germline CDR1 reads LGHDT; CDR2 reads YNNKEL (reference sequence). CDR3 DNA: TGTGCCAGCAGCCAGCCCAGGACTAGCCCCACCGGGGAGCTGTTTTTT. Translating it yields CASSQPRTSPTGELFF.

In its sample, this clonotype was seen a few times. The chain combines TRBV30 with TRBJ2-7, with D possibly being TRBD1 or TRBD2 (5 bases each). CDR1 and CDR2 from the germline V gene are GTSNPN and SVGIG (reference sequence). Trimming pared 0 bases from V and 5 bases from J, leaving 14 bases between. The CDR3 has 14 amino acids. The CDR3 loop is CAWSVSGWDDEQYF. Here the CDR3 DNA reads TGTGCCTGGAGTGTTTCAGGGTGGGACGACGAGCAGTACTTC. The variable domain in full, completed from reference TRBV30 and TRBJ2-7, reads SQTIHQWPATLVQPVGSPLSLECTVEGTSNPNLYWYRQAAGRGLQLLFYSVGIGQISSEVPQNLSASRPQDRQFILSSKKLLLSDSGFYLCAWSVSGWDDEQYFGPGTRLTVT.

Concerning this clonotype itself: A much more abundant neighbour one base away suggests this may be a read error. This chain uses TRBV20-1 with TRBJ2-7; D remains ambiguous. This CDR3 is built from 13 residues. The germline V gene encodes CDR1 DFQATT and CDR2 SNEGSKA (reference sequence). The CDR3, as DNA: TGCAGTGCTAGAGAAACTACCTCCTACGAGCAGCACTTC. Protein: CSARETTSYEQHF.

Ten or more counts support this clonotype. The chain has TRBV13 and TRBJ2-1, with 8 positions matching TRBD1. Germline-derived CDR1 and CDR2 are PRHDT and FYEKMQ (reference sequence). V was clipped by 5 bases and J by 2 bases; unmatched bases: 5. The CDR3 consists of 15 residues. CDR3 nucleotide sequence: TGTGCCAGCAGCCGACAGGGGATGGCCTACAATGAGCAGTTCTTC. Its protein is CASSRQGMAYNEQFF.